This TCR beta chain was recovered during a study of T cell responses to AZD1222 COVID-19 vaccine. The CDR3 consists of 14 residues. Germline V gene sequence: CDR1 MNHEY, CDR2 SVGEGT. V shed 5 bases and J 5 bases; nucleotides not matched to a gene: 8. The repertoire was sequenced with immunoSEQ multiplex PCR; TCRdb's copy has only in-frame clones and lacks some. The sample includes just over 95,000 clones, around 90% seen only once; the top ten take 3.7%. The source of this sequence is an adult in good health. This specimen was peripheral blood, taken on day 0 of AZD1222 vaccination. The chain links TRBV6-2 or TRBV6-3 to TRBJ2-5; 7 nucleotides match TRBD2. The CDR3 DNA reads TGTGCCAGCAGTCTTACGGCGGGGGTTGAGACCCAGTACTTC. It codes for CASSLTAGVETQYF.